What follows is one T cell receptor (beta chain) and its context. Its antigen is still unknown. This sample is drawn from a study of T cell responses to AZD1222 COVID-19 vaccine. Findings and caveats of the study: Reportedly, nearly half of unique spike TCRs recognized epitopes outside B.1.351/B.1.1.7 mutations. Just 5 to 7 AZD1222 recipients tested seropositive at baseline. Across spike, vaccine-associated CD4 TCRs were found, dominant at 160-218 and 743-854.

CDR3 length: 15 residues. Germline lookup yields CDR1 SNHLY and CDR2 FYNNEI. Trimming shortened V by 4 bases and J by 0 bases, and 13 bases separated the two germline ends. Produced via immunoSEQ multiplex PCR; TCRdb's table is partial and in-frame only. The sample yields roughly 150,000 clones, around 88% seen once. The chain is built from TRBV2 and TRBJ2-7; D not certain. This receptor was identified in an adult in good health. Sequences were derived from peripheral blood, sampled on day 0 of MenACWY control vaccination. CDR3 DNA: TGTGCCAGCAGTGTAGGCGGCGCGAGCTCCTACGAGCAGTACTTC. Its protein is CASSVGGASSYEQYF. Based on the CDR3 plus reference TRBV2 and TRBJ2-7, the full variable domain is EPEVTQTPSHQVTQMGQEVILRCVPISNHLYFYWYRQILGQKVEFLVSFYNNEISEKSEIFDDQFSVERPDGSNFTLKIRSTKLEDSAMYFCASSVGGASSYEQYFGPGTRLTVT.